Listed below are T cell receptor beta chains from one sample, sequenced in a study of beta chain features in type 1 diabetes. Assay: immunoSEQ multiplex PCR; the TCRdb copy retains only in-frame clones and omits some. The sample includes over 90,000 clones, about 26% of them seen just once. Sequencing was performed on central memory CD4+ T cells from blood. These receptors were taken from a woman in her late teens or twenties with type 1 diabetes. CDR3s include the opening cysteine and the closing phenylalanine or tryptophan. The D gene is left open where the match is weak. Clone size is given for some rows only: seen once, a few or many times, or a class if the clone is expanded.

.	14	TRBV11-3	TRBJ1-2	.	TGTGCCAGCAGCTTAGATTATAGACTTAGTGGCTACACCTTC	CASSLDYRLSGYTF
.	15	TRBV7-2	TRBJ2-1	.	TGTGCCAGCAGCTTCTTGGGTCGGGATATTAGTGAGCAGTTCTTC	CASSFLGRDISEQFF
TRBD1	13	TRBV2	TRBJ1-2	few	TGTGCCGGAACGTCGGGACAGAACTATGGCTACACCTTC	CAGTSGQNYGYTF
TRBD2	16	TRBV11-2	TRBJ2-1	few	TGTGCCAGCAGCCCCAGCGGGAACGCGGGTTACAATGAGCAGTTCTTC	CASSPSGNAGYNEQFF
TRBD1	14	TRBV19	TRBJ2-1	few	TGTGCCAGTACTAGGACAGGGAATTACAATGAGCAGTTCTTC	CASTRTGNYNEQFF
.	15	TRBV5-6	TRBJ2-1	.	TGTGCCAGCAGCTTGGGACTAACACAAACCAATGAGCAGTTCTTC	CASSLGLTQTNEQFF
TRBD1	16	TRBV7-2	TRBJ2-3	.	TGTGCCAGCAGCCCAGGGGGCCCCAGGGCCCCAGATACGCAGTATTTT	CASSPGGPRAPDTQYF
TRBD1	15	TRBV30	TRBJ2-7	.	TGTGCCTGGAACCATCAGGACAGGCGATCCTACGAGCAGTACTTC	CAWNHQDRRSYEQYF
.	13	TRBV7-9	TRBJ1-1	few	TGTGCCAGCAGCTTACAGGGGAACACTGAAGCTTTCTTT	CASSLQGNTEAFF
TRBD1	15	TRBV18	TRBJ1-2	.	TGTGCCAGCTCACCGGGGACAGGGGGCTCGGGAGGCTACACCTTC	CASSPGTGGSGGYTF
.	15	TRBV30	TRBJ1-4	few	TGTGCCTGGAGTGTACGGGGACAACATAATGAAAAACTGTTTTTT	CAWSVRGQHNEKLFF
.	17	TRBV7-2	TRBJ2-3	.	TGTGCCAGCAGCTTATCCCGACAAGCCGCTAGCACAGATACGCAGTATTTT	CASSLSRQAASTDTQYF
TRBD1	15	TRBV6-5	TRBJ1-3	.	TGTGCCAGCAGTGCCACGGGACAGATTGGAAACACCATATATTTT	CASSATGQIGNTIYF
.	15	TRBV6-5	TRBJ2-3	few	TGTGCCAGCAGTTACTCCGGCGGGATTACAGATACGCAGTATTTT	CASSYSGGITDTQYF
.	15	TRBV19	TRBJ2-2	.	TGTGCCAGTAGGATCCTAGACAGAAACACCGGGGAGCTGTTTTTT	CASRILDRNTGELFF
.	14	TRBV5-1	TRBJ2-3	.	TGCGCCAGCGAGTTCGGGGAAGGAACAGATACGCAGTATTTT	CASEFGEGTDTQYF
.	12	TRBV28	TRBJ1-1	.	TGTGCCAGCTACTCTGACTTCGCTTTGACTTTCTTT	CASYSDFALTFF
TRBD2	14	TRBV9	TRBJ2-2	few	TGTGCCAGCAGCGTGTGGGAGGGCCCGGGGGAGCTGTTTTTT	CASSVWEGPGELFF
.	11	TRBV30	TRBJ1-2	few	TGTGCCTGGAGTCAGAGGGATGGCTACACCTTC	CAWSQRDGYTF
.	15	TRBV6-1	TRBJ2-5	.	TGTGCCAGCAGTGTCCTCCAGGGGTACCAAGAGACCCAGTACTTC	CASSVLQGYQETQYF
.	15	TRBV6-1	TRBJ1-5	.	TGTGCCAGCAGTGCGACAGGAGGTAGCAATCAGCCCCAGCATTTT	CASSATGGSNQPQHF
TRBD1	16	TRBV15	TRBJ2-5	.	TGTGCCACCAGCAGAGGGGACAGCAAACCCCAAGAGACCCAGTACTTC	CATSRGDSKPQETQYF
TRBD1	14	TRBV29-1	TRBJ1-4	.	TGCAGCGCCACAGGGGGCGGGGGAAATGAAAAACTGTTTTTT	CSATGGGGNEKLFF
TRBD1	15	TRBV5-1	TRBJ1-1	few	TGCGCCAGCAGAAGTGGGACAGGGGAGGGTACTGAAGCTTTCTTT	CASRSGTGEGTEAFF
.	14	TRBV30	TRBJ1-2	.	TGTGCCTGGAGTGGGACACCCGAAGCATATGGCTACACCTTC	CAWSGTPEAYGYTF
.	13	TRBV7-3	TRBJ1-1	few	TGTGCCAGCAGCCCCCAGGGGTCCACTGAAGCTTTCTTT	CASSPQGSTEAFF
.	15	TRBV4-2	TRBJ2-4	few	TGTGCCAGCAGCCAGCAGGGTGATTTCAAAAACATTCAGTACTTC	CASSQQGDFKNIQYF
TRBD2	13	TRBV30	TRBJ2-3	few	TGTGCCTGGAACGAGGGACTAGCGGGATCACAGTATTTT	CAWNEGLAGSQYF
.	13	TRBV19	TRBJ1-2	.	TGTGCCAGTACCGATGGACTGAGCTATGGCTACACCTTC	CASTDGLSYGYTF
.	14	TRBV15	TRBJ1-1	few	TGTGCCACCAGCAGAGATCCGACAAACACTGAAGCTTTCTTT	CATSRDPTNTEAFF
TRBD1	15	TRBV2	TRBJ2-2	.	TGTGCCAGCAGTGGTAGACAGGGGGCCGGCGGGGAGCTGTTTTTT	CASSGRQGAGGELFF
.	15	TRBV28	TRBJ1-5	few	TGTGCCAGCAGTCCGGAATTGGGGGGATATCAGCCCCAGCATTTT	CASSPELGGYQPQHF
TRBD1	15	TRBV18	TRBJ1-5	.	TGTGCCAGCTCACTCGAAACAGGGGCGGAACAGCCCCAGCATTTT	CASSLETGAEQPQHF
TRBD1	18	TRBV5-1	TRBJ1-4	once	TGCGCCAGCAGCTTGAATAATATCGCCGCAGGGGGCGGTGAAAAACTGTTTTTT	CASSLNNIAAGGGEKLFF
.	14	TRBV5-1	TRBJ2-2	.	TGCGCCAGCAGCGCTACCCTAAACGTCGGGGAGCTGTTTTTT	CASSATLNVGELFF
.	15	TRBV4-1	TRBJ2-7	few	TGCGCCAGCAGCCAAGATGAAAGGGGGACCTACGAGCAGTACTTC	CASSQDERGTYEQYF
.	14	TRBV5-1	TRBJ1-1	.	TGCGCCAGCAGCCCCGGACACCTGAACACTGAAGCTTTCTTT	CASSPGHLNTEAFF